These 12 T cell receptor beta chains share one sample of origin, sequenced in a study of cytomegalovirus exposure and HLA in healthy donors. The PCR used 60 Vbeta and 13 Jbeta primers. TCRdb keeps only in-frame clones here, not all; method: immunoSEQ multiplex PCR. The sample carries fewer than 200,000 clones, roughly 80% recorded once. The material sequenced was PBMCs. These receptors were taken from a woman younger than 35 in good health and CMV-seronegative.

This chain uses TRBV4-1 with TRBJ2-5, with 10 bases aligning to TRBD1. The length of the CDR3 is 16 residues. Per the germline V gene, CDR1 is MGHRA and CDR2 is YSYEKL. Unmatched junction bases numbered 6, after V lost 4 bases and J lost 1 base. CDR3 nucleotides: TGCGCCAGCAGCCCTCGACAGGGGGCACCCCAAGAGACCCAGTACTTC. Amino acids: CASSPRQGAPQETQYF.

This chain connects TRBV4-3 to TRBJ2-1; D is ambiguous. There are 13 residues in the CDR3. V gave up 1 base and J gave up 5 bases, with 6 bases separating them. Germline CDR1 is LGHNA and CDR2 is YSLEER. DNA of the CDR3: TGCGCCAGCAGCCAAGGGGCCCACAATGAGCAGTTCTTC. It specifies CASSQGAHNEQFF.

This chain connects TRBV28 to TRBJ1-2; D remains unclear. The CDR3 is 12 residues long. Germline CDR1 MDHEN, CDR2 SYDVKM. The V end was cut by 5 bases, the J end by 3 bases, with 7 bases between. The CDR3 here is CASSQVDYGYTF. Here the CDR3 DNA reads TGTGCCAGCAGTCAGGTAGACTATGGCTACACCTTC.

This chain uses TRBV2 with TRBJ2-2; TRBD1 matches 8 bases. Germline loops: CDR1 SNHLY, CDR2 FYNNEI. The CDR3 extends over 16 amino acids. The trim removed 4 bases at V and 7 bases at J, leaving 11 bases unmatched. This chain's CDR3 is CASSVSADRVIGELFF. CDR3 nucleotides: TGTGCCAGCAGTGTGTCTGCGGACAGGGTTATCGGGGAGCTGTTTTTT.

There are a few counts of this clone. The CDR3 is CASSLQDRTLGELFF. The CDR3 nucleotides are TGTGCCAGCAGTTTGCAGGACAGGACCCTCGGGGAGCTGTTTTTT. The J gene is TRBJ2-2, the V gene TRBV27; 7 positions agree with TRBD1. Germline trimming cut 3 bases from V and 7 bases from J; bases unmatched to any gene: 8. There are 15 residues in the CDR3. The germline V gene encodes CDR1 MNHEY and CDR2 SMNVEV (reference sequence).

The chain couples TRBV15 to TRBJ1-1, with D hard to call. The V gene lost 0 bases and the J gene lost 1 base, with 6 bases spanning the gap. The CDR3 runs to 14 residues. Germline loops: CDR1 LNHNV, CDR2 YYDKDF (reference sequence). This chain's CDR3 is CATSRDPQNTEAFF. In nucleotides, the CDR3 is TGTGCCACCAGCAGAGATCCCCAGAACACTGAAGCTTTCTTT. The complete variable domain, with remaining parts taken from reference TRBV15 and TRBJ1-1, reads DAMVIQNPRYQVTQFGKPVTLSCSQTLNHNVMYWYQQKSSQAPKLLFHYYDKDFNNEADTPDNFQSRRPNTSFCFLDIRSPGLGDTAMYLCATSRDPQNTEAFFGQGTRLTVV.

This clone was seen only once. V is TRBV11-1 and J is TRBJ2-5; a possible D gene is TRBD2 (6 bases). Germline values: CDR1 SGHAT, CDR2 FQDESV (reference sequence). V dropped 3 bases and J dropped 5 bases, with 19 bases sitting between them. There are 16 residues in the CDR3. For the CDR3, the DNA is TGTGCCAGCAGCTTCCCAGTGGACGGACTAATGGAGACCCAGTACTTC. Translating it yields CASSFPVDGLMETQYF. The full variable domain, completed using reference TRBV11-1 and TRBJ2-5, is EAEVAQSPRYKITEKSQAVAFWCDPISGHATLYWYRQILGQGPELLVQFQDESVVDDSQLPKDRFSAERLKGVDSTLKIQPAELGDSAMYLCASSFPVDGLMETQYFGPGTRLLVL.

On this clone itself: At one boundary the junction diverges from the germline segment, which might be a read error. The J gene is TRBJ1-3, the V gene TRBV7-9; 9 bases line up with TRBD1. This CDR3 has 18 residues. Per the germline V gene, CDR1 is SEHNR and CDR2 is FQNEAQ (reference sequence). CDR3 protein: CSSSSLGQGTVDGNTIYF. The CDR3 nucleotides are TGTTCCAGCAGCTCGCTGGGACAGGGTACAGTGGATGGAAACACCATATATTTT. The entire variable domain, with the rest obtained from reference TRBV7-9 and TRBJ1-3, is as follows: DTGVSQNPRHKITKRGQNVTFRCDPISEHNRLYWYRQTLGQGPEFLTYFQNEAQLEKSRLLSDRFSAERPKGSFSTLEIQRTEQGDSAMYLCSSSSLGQGTVDGNTIYFGEGSWLTVV.

In its sample, this clone was seen a few times. The V call is TRBV28, the J call TRBJ1-1; D gene ambiguous. The CDR3 is made up of 16 amino acids. Deletions cut 2 bases from V and 1 base from J, with 14 bases between. The germline CDR1 and CDR2 sequences are MDHEN and SYDVKM. Written as DNA, the CDR3 is TGTGCCAGCAGTTTACCCGCCCTCGGAGGGAACACTGAAGCTTTCTTT. This gives the protein CASSLPALGGNTEAFF.

This chain links TRBV5-5 with TRBJ1-5; D is possibly TRBD1 (5 bases). This CDR3 spans 15 amino acids. V gave up 0 bases and J gave up 5 bases, with 12 bases separating them. Per germline, CDR1 SGHKS and CDR2 YYEKEE (reference sequence). CDR3: CASSLVSGNHQPQHF. The CDR3 DNA is TGTGCCAGCAGCTTGGTATCAGGGAACCATCAGCCCCAGCATTTT.

This chain uses TRBV7-9 with TRBJ1-3, with TRBD1 matching over 9 bases. J gave up 0 bases and V 2 bases, and 2 bases lay outside the gene matches. Germline values: CDR1 SEHNR, CDR2 FQNEAQ (reference sequence). This CDR3 contains 16 residues. In DNA form, the CDR3 reads TGTGCCAGCAGCTTACGGGACAGGGTCTCTGGAAACACCATATATTTT. Residues: CASSLRDRVSGNTIYF.

The CDR3 bases are TGTGCTAGGGGGGGGGCTTTCTTT. This gives the protein CARGGAFF. This sequence joins TRBV12-5 and TRBJ1-1, with a weak D call TRBD1 (5 bases). CDR1 is LGHNT and CDR2 is FRNRAP in the germline V gene. The CDR3 totals 8 residues. Trimming took 9 bases from V and 11 from J, leaving 7 bases between them.